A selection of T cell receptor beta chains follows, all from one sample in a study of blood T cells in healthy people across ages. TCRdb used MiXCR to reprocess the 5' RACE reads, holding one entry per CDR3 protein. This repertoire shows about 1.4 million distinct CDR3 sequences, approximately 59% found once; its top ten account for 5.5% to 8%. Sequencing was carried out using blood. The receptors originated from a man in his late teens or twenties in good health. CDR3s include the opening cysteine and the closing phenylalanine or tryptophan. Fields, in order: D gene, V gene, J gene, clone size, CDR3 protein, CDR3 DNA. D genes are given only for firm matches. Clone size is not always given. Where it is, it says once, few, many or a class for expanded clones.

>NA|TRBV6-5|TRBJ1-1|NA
CASSYRRGAEAFF
TGTGCCAGCAGTTACCGCAGGGGCGCTGAAGCTTTCTTT
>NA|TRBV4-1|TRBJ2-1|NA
CASSPIDGNEQFF
TGCGCCAGCAGCCCCATTGACGGCAATGAGCAGTTCTTC
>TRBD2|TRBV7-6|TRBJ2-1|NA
CASSLTSTHNEQFF
TGTGCCAGCAGCCTGACTAGCACCCACAATGAGCAGTTCTTC
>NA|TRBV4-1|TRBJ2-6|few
CASSQDNWPSRWANVLTF
TGCGCCAGCAGCCAAGATAATTGGCCCTCGCGTTGGGCCAACGTCCTGACTTTC
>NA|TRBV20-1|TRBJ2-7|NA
CSAGPGTASYEQYF
TGCAGTGCGGGGCCCGGGACCGCATCCTACGAGCAGTACTTC
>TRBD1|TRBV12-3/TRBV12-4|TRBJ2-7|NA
CASSPGTDDYEQYF
TGTGCCAGCAGTCCCGGGACAGATGATTACGAGCAGTACTTC
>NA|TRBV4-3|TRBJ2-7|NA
CASSCVGESYEQYF
TGCGCCAGCAGCTGTGTTGGCGAGTCCTACGAGCAGTACTTC
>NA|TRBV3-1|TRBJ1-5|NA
CASSQQDQPQHF
TGTGCCAGCAGCCAACAAGATCAGCCCCAGCATTTT
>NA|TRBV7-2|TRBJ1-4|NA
CASSLGSGYEAKLFF
TGTGCCAGCAGCTTAGGATCCGGGTACGAAGCAAAACTGTTTTTT
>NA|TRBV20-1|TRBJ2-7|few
CSARRDPGEQYF
TGCAGTGCTAGGAGGGACCCGGGGGAGCAGTACTTC
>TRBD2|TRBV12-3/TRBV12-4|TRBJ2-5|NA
CASSLASGGGETQYF
TGTGCCAGCAGTTTAGCTAGCGGGGGAGGAGAGACCCAGTACTTC
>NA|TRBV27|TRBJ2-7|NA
CASSLSVEGAAYEQYF
TGTGCCAGCAGTTTATCCGTCGAGGGAGCCGCCTACGAGCAGTACTTC
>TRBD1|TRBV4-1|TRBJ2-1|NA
CASSTGQGDGEQFF
TGCGCCAGCAGCACGGGGCAGGGGGATGGTGAGCAGTTCTTC
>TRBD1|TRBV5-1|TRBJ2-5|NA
CASSTGTGEETQYF
TGCGCCAGCAGCACCGGGACAGGGGAGGAGACCCAGTACTTC
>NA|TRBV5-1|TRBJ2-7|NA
CASSAQGFYYEQYF
TGCGCCAGCAGCGCACAGGGATTTTACTACGAGCAGTACTTC
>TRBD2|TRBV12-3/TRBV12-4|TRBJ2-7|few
CASRPSPGTSGTYEQYF
TGTGCCAGCAGGCCAAGCCCCGGGACTAGCGGTACCTACGAGCAGTACTTC
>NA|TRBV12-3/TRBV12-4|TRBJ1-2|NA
CASRIYRDGYGYTF
TGTGCCAGCAGGATATACAGGGATGGCTATGGCTACACCTTC
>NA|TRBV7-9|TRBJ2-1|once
CASSSDRSYYNEQFF
TGTGCCAGCAGCTCAGACAGGAGCTACTACAATGAGCAGTTCTTC
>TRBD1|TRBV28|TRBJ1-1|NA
CASSFAAGQGARAFF
TGTGCCAGCAGTTTTGCCGCGGGACAGGGGGCGAGAGCTTTCTTT
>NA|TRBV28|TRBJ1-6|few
CASSLMVVRDSPLHF
TGTGCCAGCAGTTTAATGGTGGTCCGCGATTCACCCCTCCACTTT
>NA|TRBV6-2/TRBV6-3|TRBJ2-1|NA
CASSARNEQFF
TGTGCCAGCAGCGCCCGCAATGAGCAGTTCTTC
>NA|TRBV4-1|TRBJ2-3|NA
CASSEAGFFTDTQYF
TGCGCCAGCAGCGAAGCGGGCTTTTTCACAGATACGCAGTATTTT